The rows below give T cell receptor beta chains drawn from one sample of a study of shared clonotypes between healthy human individuals. Using immunoSEQ multiplex PCR, the repertoire was profiled, and TCRdb retains in-frame clones only, with some absent. Of approximately 2,200,000 clones in the sample, 90% to 95% were seen once. The material sequenced was naive CD8+ T cells from PBMCs. Receptor source: a man between 18 and 35 years old in good health. Some clones in this sample may be carry-over from other donors' samples. Both conserved end residues are part of each CDR3. The D gene is left open where the match is weak. Size is omitted from some rows. Given values are once, few, many or a class for expanded clones.

TRBV11-3	-	TRBJ2-1	TRBD2	TGTGCCAGCAGCTTAGAAAGGTTGTCTAGCGGGAGTTCCAATGAGCAGTTCTTC	CASSLERLSSGSSNEQFF
TRBV6-5	-	TRBJ2-7	-	TGTGCCAGCAGCCCCAATAGCTACGAGCAGTACTTC	CASSPNSYEQYF
TRBV4-1	-	TRBJ2-7	-	TGCGCCAGCAGCCACCGGGACACTTCCTACGAGCAGTACTTC	CASSHRDTSYEQYF
TRBV13	-	TRBJ2-7	TRBD2	TGTGCCACCACGGGAGGGGACAAACCCTACGAGCAGTACTTC	CATTGGDKPYEQYF
TRBV5-1	-	TRBJ2-5	TRBD2	TGCGCCAGCAGCCCGCGGGGACTAGCGGGCCTGTACCAAGAGACCCAGTACTTC	CASSPRGLAGLYQETQYF
TRBV11-2	-	TRBJ2-3	TRBD1	TGTGCCAGCAGTCTCCGGGTCAGGGGGCAGGGAGATACGCAGTATTTT	CASSLRVRGQGDTQYF
TRBV7-9	once	TRBJ1-2	TRBD1	TGTGCCAGCAGCCAAGGTGCGGGACAGCTCTATGGCTACACCTTC	CASSQGAGQLYGYTF
TRBV11-2	-	TRBJ2-3	-	TGTGCCAGCAGCCCGCACCCCAGCACAGATACGCAGTATTTT	CASSPHPSTDTQYF
TRBV27	-	TRBJ1-1	-	TGTGCCAGCAGTTTATCCGTGGCCTCCGAAGCTTTCTTT	CASSLSVASEAFF
TRBV5-1	-	TRBJ2-2	-	TGCGCCAGCAGCCCCCTAAGGACCGGGGAGCTGTTTTTT	CASSPLRTGELFF
TRBV28	-	TRBJ2-3	-	TGTGCCAGCAGTTCTCCAGCGGAGGGAGTGACAGATACGCAGTATTTT	CASSSPAEGVTDTQYF
TRBV19	-	TRBJ1-1	-	TGTGCCAGTAGTACCGATCCGGACGAGGAGAACACTGAAGCTTTCTTT	CASSTDPDEENTEAFF